The 14 T cell receptor beta chains presented below share a single source sample, sequenced in a study of control samples from healthy donors and cancer patients. Profiled with immunoSEQ multiplex PCR; TCRdb holds only in-frame clones, not every one. Of nearly 55,000 clones in the sample, 95% to 97% are singletons; the top ten hold 1.5% to 2%. The sample was blood. These TCRs come from a woman in her 30s in good health.

The chain recombines TRBV2 with TRBJ1-5; D uncertain. This CDR3 is 13 amino acids long. Trimming left V 6 bases short and J 0 bases short, with 6 bases between. Germline CDR1 reads SNHLY; CDR2 reads FYNNEI. The CDR3 protein is CASSYNSNQPQHF. CDR3 sequence (DNA): TGTGCCAGCAGCTACAATAGCAATCAGCCCCAGCATTTT.

The chain links TRBV6-1 to TRBJ1-3; 7 bases align to TRBD1. The V segment lost 0 bases and the J segment 2 bases; nucleotides outside the gene matches: 1. This CDR3 comprises 15 residues. From germline, CDR1 is MNHNS and CDR2 SASEGT. CDR3 in amino acids: CASSEAGQAGNTIYF. For the CDR3, the DNA is TGTGCCAGCAGTGAAGCTGGACAGGCTGGAAACACCATATATTTT.

The chain carries TRBV10-3 and TRBJ1-1; the match to TRBD1 covers 8 bases. With V trimmed by 11 bases and J by 1 base, 6 bases remained unmatched. Looked up from germline, CDR1 is ENHRY and CDR2 is SYGVKD. CDR3 length equals 13 residues. CDR3 in amino acids: CACYGQGNTEAFF. In DNA, the CDR3 is TGTGCCTGTTACGGACAGGGGAACACTGAAGCTTTCTTT.

The chain uses TRBV7-2 and TRBJ2-1; a weak D match, TRBD1 (6 bases). From germline, CDR1 is SGHTA and CDR2 FQGNSA. Trimming left V 5 bases short and J 3 bases short, with 14 bases between. The CDR3 spans 15 residues. The CDR3 DNA reads as TGTGCCAGCAGCCTCCTCGGGACACGCTACAATGAGCAGTTCTTC. Its translation is CASSLLGTRYNEQFF.

The chain joins TRBV7-9 to TRBJ1-4, with D hard to call. From germline, CDR1 is SEHNR and CDR2 FQNEAQ (reference sequence). This CDR3 contains 14 residues. The V end was cut by 1 base, the J end by 7 bases, with 10 bases between. CDR3 loop: CASSLGVGGEKLFF. In nucleotides, the CDR3 is TGTGCCAGCAGCTTAGGCGTGGGAGGTGAAAAACTGTTTTTT.

This chain connects TRBV7-8 to TRBJ2-1, with TRBD2 matching over 7 bases. CDR3 length: 13 residues. V was clipped by 3 bases and J by 6 bases; unmatched bases: 2. Per germline, CDR1 SGHVS and CDR2 FQNEAQ. Here the CDR3 reads CASSFGGVNEQFF. CDR3 bases: TGTGCCAGCAGCTTTGGGGGGGTCAATGAGCAGTTCTTC. Complete variable domain (other parts from reference TRBV7-8 and TRBJ2-1): GAGVSQSPRYKVAKRGQDVALRCDPISGHVSLFWYQQALGQGPEFLTYFQNEAQLDKSGLPSDRFFAERPEGSVSTLKIQRTQQEDSAVYLCASSFGGVNEQFFGPGTRLTVL.

This chain joins TRBV6-1 and TRBJ1-5; 9 nucleotides match TRBD1. The CDR3 sequence is 18 residues long. From germline, CDR1 is MNHNS and CDR2 SASEGT. The V gene end was trimmed by 2 bases and the J gene end by 0 bases; junction bases not matched to a gene: 8. The CDR3 protein is CASSEWGTGTYSNQPQHF. The CDR3 DNA is TGTGCCAGCAGTGAATGGGGGACAGGGACCTATAGCAATCAGCCCCAGCATTTT.

The rearrangement links TRBV2 to TRBJ1-5; unclear D gene. Trimming took off 8 bases at V and 4 bases at J, with 9 bases between the two ends. The CDR3 spans 12 residues. Germline assignment: CDR1 SNHLY and CDR2 FYNNEI. CDR3 region: CASDSENQPQHF. The CDR3 coding sequence is TGTGCCAGCGACTCAGAGAATCAGCCCCAGCATTTT. Together with reference TRBV2 and TRBJ1-5, the CDR3 gives the full variable domain: EPEVTQTPSHQVTQMGQEVILRCVPISNHLYFYWYRQILGQKVEFLVSFYNNEISEKSEIFDDQFSVERPDGSNFTLKIRSTKLEDSAMYFCASDSENQPQHFGDGTRLSIL.

The rearrangement uses TRBV14 and TRBJ1-4; no clear D. Germline CDR1 is SGHDN and CDR2 is FVKESK. The CDR3 is 13 residues long. Trimming removed 2 bases from V and 5 bases from J, with 6 bases in between. CDR3 nucleotide sequence: TGTGCCAGCAGCCAACGACCGAATGAAAAACTGTTTTTT. Protein product: CASSQRPNEKLFF.

The V and J genes are TRBV28 and TRBJ2-1, with TRBD2 matching 9 bases. CDR3 size: 17 residues. After removal of 7 bases from V and 9 bases from J, the junction contained 19 bases not matched to a gene. Germline V gives CDR1 MDHEN, CDR2 SYDVKM. CDR3: CASTLFPSSLAGFEQFF. CDR3 nucleotide sequence: TGTGCCAGCACCCTTTTTCCGTCATCGCTAGCGGGATTTGAGCAGTTCTTC.

This clone came up once. This chain joins TRBV2 and TRBJ2-7; maybe TRBD2 (5 bases). V dropped 6 bases and J dropped 1 base, with 16 bases sitting between them. The V gene's germline CDR1 is SNHLY and CDR2 FYNNEI. CDR3 length equals 15 residues. CDR3 bases: TGTGCCAGCAGCCCCTCGTCTAGCCGGTCCTACGAGCAGTACTTC. This translates into CASSPSSSRSYEQYF.

This clone was detected a few times. The chain joins TRBV6-5 to TRBJ1-3; D unresolved. This CDR3 contains 15 residues. Germline loops: CDR1 MNHEY, CDR2 SVGAGI. Trimming took off 0 bases at V and 2 bases at J, with 8 bases between the two ends. DNA for the CDR3: TGTGCCAGCAGTTACTCAGCGACGCCTGGAAACACCATATATTTT. This sequence encodes CASSYSATPGNTIYF.

The V call is TRBV19, the J call TRBJ1-4; the D is unclear. Trimming cost V 3 bases and J 8 bases, with 13 bases left between them. Germline-derived CDR1 and CDR2 are LNHDA and SQIVND (reference sequence). This CDR3 comprises 14 residues. The CDR3 DNA reads as TGTGCCAGTAGTATTACGGGATTGGGCGAAAAACTGTTTTTT. Its protein product is CASSITGLGEKLFF.

V usage is TRBV3-1 (or the pseudogene TRBV3-2) and J usage is TRBJ2-3; 7 nucleotides match TRBD2. CDR1 and CDR2 (germline): LGHDT, YNNKEL (reference sequence). With 3 bases clipped from V and 6 bases from J, the junction kept 6 bases outside the gene matches. CDR3 size: 14 residues. CDR3 protein: CASSQSAGDDTQYF. The CDR3 DNA reads TGTGCCAGCAGCCAGTCGGCGGGAGACGATACGCAGTATTTT.